A selection of T cell receptor beta chains follows, all from one sample in a study of T cells in Graves' hyperthyroidism and ophthalmopathy. MiXCR, run by TCRdb on the multiplex PCR reads, gives a single entry per CDR3 protein. Here the sample spans 500,000 to 750,000 distinct CDR3 sequences, 13% to 15% being singletons. The sample taken for sequencing was blood. Receptor source: a woman younger than 35 with Graves' ophthalmopathy. The CDR3 runs from the conserved cysteine through the conserved F or W. A D gene is named only where the DNA matches it firmly. Clone size is stated in some rows and not others, as once, few, many or a class when expanded.

V	size	D	J	CDR3	DNA
TRBV30	few	TRBD1	TRBJ1-5	CAWSGTESQPQHF	TGTGCCTGGAGCGGGACAGAGAGTCAGCCCCAGCATTTT
TRBV19	-	TRBD2	TRBJ2-5	CASSPSGRDPRETQYF	TGTGCCAGTAGCCCTAGCGGGAGGGACCCCCGGGAGACCCAGTACTTC
TRBV5-1	many	TRBD1	TRBJ2-7	CASSPGQGINEQYF	TGCGCCAGCAGTCCGGGACAGGGTATTAACGAGCAGTACTTC
TRBV27	many	TRBD2	TRBJ2-3	CASSKGVGGSQDTQYF	TGTGCCAGCAGTAAAGGGGTGGGGGGGAGTCAAGATACGCAGTATTTT
TRBV3-1	-	-	TRBJ2-3	CASSPLTIGTDTQYF	TGTGCCAGCAGCCCATTAACGATTGGGACAGATACGCAGTATTTT
TRBV18	-	TRBD1	TRBJ2-7	CASSSGQEDIYEQYF	TGTGCCAGCTCATCTGGACAGGAAGATATCTACGAGCAGTACTTC
TRBV5-5	-	TRBD2	TRBJ2-7	CASSFPRISGRASYEQYF	TGTGCCAGCAGCTTCCCCAGGATCAGCGGGAGGGCCTCCTACGAGCAGTACTTC
TRBV6-1	few	-	TRBJ1-2	CASTETGIANYGYTF	TGTGCCAGCACCGAAACGGGAATAGCTAACTATGGCTACACCTTC
TRBV6-5	many	-	TRBJ2-1	CASSYEARFNEQFF	TGTGCCAGCAGTTACGAGGCCAGATTCAATGAGCAGTTCTTC
TRBV30	many	TRBD1	TRBJ1-4	CAWNPGTGRKLFF	TGTGCCTGGAACCCCGGGACAGGGAGAAAACTGTTTTTT
TRBV13	-	-	TRBJ2-1	CASSLAPGVSGAFF	TGTGCCAGCAGCTTAGCCCCTGGGGTGAGCGGCGCGTTCTTC
TRBV5-1	-	TRBD2	TRBJ2-5	CASSLGAGASKETQYF	TGCGCCAGCAGCTTGGGGGCGGGAGCGTCAAAAGAGACCCAGTACTTC
TRBV7-3	-	-	TRBJ2-7	CASSLGPFGAATYEQYF	TGTGCCAGCAGCCTTGGGCCGTTTGGGGCGGCTACCTACGAGCAGTACTTC
TRBV28	many	-	TRBJ2-2	CASSLSTRRTGELFF	TGTGCCAGCAGTTTATCGACTAGACGCACCGGGGAGCTGTTTTTT
TRBV7-2	many	TRBD2	TRBJ2-1	CASSLRAGGDNEQFF	TGTGCCAGCAGCTTACGAGCGGGAGGTGACAATGAGCAGTTCTTC
TRBV3-1	many	-	TRBJ2-3	CASSQVSGQPTDTQYF	TGTGCCAGCAGCCAAGTCAGCGGGCAACCCACAGATACGCAGTATTTT
TRBV14	many	-	TRBJ2-7	CASSGKTGHWYEQYF	TGTGCCAGCAGCGGAAAGACGGGACATTGGTACGAGCAGTACTTC
TRBV18	-	-	TRBJ2-7	CASSPPGGQSYEQYF	TGTGCCAGCTCACCACCAGGAGGACAGTCCTACGAGCAGTACTTC
TRBV11-2	-	-	TRBJ2-2	CASSLPLFKSANTGELFF	TGTGCCAGCAGCTTGCCCCTTTTTAAGTCCGCGAACACCGGGGAGCTGTTTTTT
TRBV9	many	-	TRBJ1-5	CASSVFAGDQPQHF	TGTGCCAGCAGCGTATTTGCCGGGGATCAGCCCCAGCATTTT
TRBV7-9	many	TRBD2	TRBJ2-5	CASTWGIGLAGETQYF	TGTGCCAGCACCTGGGGGATCGGACTAGCGGGAGAGACCCAGTACTTC
TRBV30	many	-	TRBJ1-5	CAWTPGLAFDQPQHF	TGTGCCTGGACCCCTGGACTGGCCTTTGATCAGCCCCAGCATTTT
TRBV11-1	many	-	TRBJ2-1	CASSVAWPHEQFF	TGTGCCAGCAGCGTTGCTTGGCCCCATGAGCAGTTCTTC
TRBV28	many	TRBD2	TRBJ2-1	CASSFLAAFYNEQFF	TGTGCCAGCAGTTTTCTAGCGGCGTTCTACAATGAGCAGTTCTTC
TRBV7-8	-	TRBD2	TRBJ2-2	CASSLVPRTSGRDNTGELFF	TGTGCCAGCAGCTTAGTACCCCGGACTAGCGGGAGGGATAACACCGGGGAGCTGTTTTTT
TRBV7-9	many	-	TRBJ2-1	CASSFSGPPRPNEQFF	TGTGCCAGCAGCTTTTCGGGGCCCCCTAGACCCAATGAGCAGTTCTTC
TRBV20-1	-	TRBD2	TRBJ2-1	CSARDPLAGVINEQFF	TGCAGTGCTAGAGACCCCCTAGCGGGAGTTATCAATGAGCAGTTCTTC
TRBV5-4	few	-	TRBJ2-5	CASSNSLGESETQYF	TGTGCCAGCAGCAATTCCCTAGGGGAATCAGAGACCCAGTACTTC
TRBV7-2	-	TRBD1	TRBJ1-4	CASSGGRAGGQSNEKLFF	TGTGCCAGCAGCGGCGGCCGGGCAGGGGGACAATCTAATGAAAAACTGTTTTTT
TRBV2	many	-	TRBJ2-2	CASTMLPGTGELFF	TGTGCCAGCACGATGCTCCCGGGTACCGGGGAGCTGTTTTTT
TRBV6-2/TRBV6-3	many	-	TRBJ2-3	CASSYSIGVTTLPRDTQYF	TGTGCCAGCAGTTACTCGATAGGCGTAACAACCCTACCGCGAGATACGCAGTATTTT
TRBV18	many	-	TRBJ1-1	CASSGVVGNTEAFF	TGTGCCAGCTCAGGGGTGGTAGGGAACACTGAAGCTTTCTTT
TRBV28	many	-	TRBJ2-7	CASRSGTGAYEQYF	TGTGCCAGCCGATCCGGGACCGGGGCCTACGAGCAGTACTTC
TRBV12-3/TRBV12-4	many	-	TRBJ2-1	CASSSPRSSYNEQFF	TGTGCCAGCAGTTCCCCTCGTAGCTCCTACAATGAGCAGTTCTTC
TRBV28	many	-	TRBJ1-1	CATCGIATEAFF	TGTGCCACCTGTGGGATCGCGACTGAAGCTTTCTTT
TRBV16	many	TRBD1	TRBJ1-2	CASSRVQGRNYGYTF	TGTGCCAGCAGCCGAGTACAGGGGCGGAACTATGGCTACACCTTC
TRBV30	-	-	TRBJ1-4	CAWSLGGQTNEKLFF	TGTGCCTGGAGTCTAGGGGGTCAAACTAATGAAAAACTGTTTTTT
TRBV27	many	-	TRBJ2-7	CASSLSPANGYEQYF	TGTGCCAGCAGTTTATCGCCAGCCAACGGGTACGAGCAGTACTTC
TRBV12-3/TRBV12-4	many	-	TRBJ1-4	CASSQGNRVGVKLFF	TGTGCCAGCAGTCAAGGGAACAGGGTGGGGGTAAAACTGTTTTTT
TRBV20-1	few	-	TRBJ1-3	CSARATGTDGHTIYF	TGCAGTGCTAGAGCCACGGGAACTGACGGTCACACCATATATTTT
TRBV29-1	-	TRBD2	TRBJ2-7	CSGITGGGREQYF	TGCAGCGGGATTACGGGGGGAGGGCGCGAGCAGTACTTC
TRBV24-1	-	TRBD1	TRBJ1-3	CATSDQTGQVTNTIYF	TGTGCCACCAGTGACCAAACAGGACAGGTTACGAACACCATATATTTT
TRBV13	few	-	TRBJ2-1	CASSQVDNEQFF	TGTGCCAGCAGCCAGGTCGACAATGAGCAGTTCTTC
TRBV14	few	TRBD2	TRBJ2-2	CASSQDAGTIVPETGELFF	TGTGCCAGCAGCCAAGATGCCGGGACTATAGTCCCCGAGACCGGGGAGCTGTTTTTT
TRBV7-2	many	TRBD2	TRBJ2-1	CASSLAGSGRGNEQFF	TGTGCCAGCAGCTTAGCGGGTAGCGGGAGAGGCAATGAGCAGTTCTTC
TRBV10-3	few	TRBD2	TRBJ2-2	CAINPGLRAGELFF	TGTGCCATCAATCCGGGACTAAGGGCCGGGGAGCTGTTTTTT